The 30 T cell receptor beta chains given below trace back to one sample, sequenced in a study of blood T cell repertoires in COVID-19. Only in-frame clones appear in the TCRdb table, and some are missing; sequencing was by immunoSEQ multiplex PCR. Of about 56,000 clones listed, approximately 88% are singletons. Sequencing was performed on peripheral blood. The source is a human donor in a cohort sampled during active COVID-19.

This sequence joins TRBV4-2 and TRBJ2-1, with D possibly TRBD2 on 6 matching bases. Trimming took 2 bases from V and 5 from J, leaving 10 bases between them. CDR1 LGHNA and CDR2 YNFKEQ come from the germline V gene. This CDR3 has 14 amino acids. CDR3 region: CASSQTTGDNEQFF. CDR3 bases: TGTGCCAGCAGCCAAACAACGGGGGACAATGAGCAGTTCTTC.

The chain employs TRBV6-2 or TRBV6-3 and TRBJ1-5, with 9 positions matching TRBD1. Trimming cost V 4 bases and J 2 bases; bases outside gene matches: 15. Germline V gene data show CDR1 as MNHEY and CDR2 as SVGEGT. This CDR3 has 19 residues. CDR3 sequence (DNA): TGTGCCAGCAGTTCCTTACAGGGGGCGATTGGGATTGGCAATCAGCCCCAGCATTTT. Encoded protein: CASSSLQGAIGIGNQPQHF.

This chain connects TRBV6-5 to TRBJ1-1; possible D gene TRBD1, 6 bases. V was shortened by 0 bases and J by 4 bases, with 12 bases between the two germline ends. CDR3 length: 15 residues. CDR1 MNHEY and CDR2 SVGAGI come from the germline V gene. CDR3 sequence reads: CASSYSRGAGTEAFF. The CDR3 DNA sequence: TGTGCCAGCAGTTACTCGCGGGGGGCAGGCACTGAAGCTTTCTTT.

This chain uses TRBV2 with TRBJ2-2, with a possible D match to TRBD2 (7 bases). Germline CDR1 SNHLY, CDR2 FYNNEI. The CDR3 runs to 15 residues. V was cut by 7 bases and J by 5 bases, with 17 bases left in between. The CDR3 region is CASKSIGGLTGELFF. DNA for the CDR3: TGTGCCAGCAAATCGATCGGGGGGCTAACCGGGGAGCTGTTTTTT.

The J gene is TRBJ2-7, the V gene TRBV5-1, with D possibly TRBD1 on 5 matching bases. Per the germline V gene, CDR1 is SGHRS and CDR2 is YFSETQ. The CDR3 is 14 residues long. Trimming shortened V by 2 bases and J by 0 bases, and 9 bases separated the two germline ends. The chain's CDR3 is CASSLGVISYEQYF. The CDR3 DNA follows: TGCGCCAGCAGCTTAGGGGTAATCTCCTACGAGCAGTACTTC.

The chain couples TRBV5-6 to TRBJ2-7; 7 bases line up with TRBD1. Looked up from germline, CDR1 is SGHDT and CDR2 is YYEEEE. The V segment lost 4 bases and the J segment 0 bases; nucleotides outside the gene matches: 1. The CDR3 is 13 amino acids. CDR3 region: CASSRQGSYEQYF. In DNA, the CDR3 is TGTGCCAGCAGCAGACAGGGCTCCTACGAGCAGTACTTC.

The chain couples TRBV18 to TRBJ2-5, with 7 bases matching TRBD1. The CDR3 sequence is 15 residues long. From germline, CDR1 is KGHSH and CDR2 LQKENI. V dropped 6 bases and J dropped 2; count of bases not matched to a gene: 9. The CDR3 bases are TGTGCCAGCTCGCCCCTCGGGACAGATCAAGAGACCCAGTACTTC. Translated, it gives CASSPLGTDQETQYF. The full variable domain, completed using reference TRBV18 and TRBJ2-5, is NAGVMQNPRHLVRRRGQEARLRCSPMKGHSHVYWYRQLPEEGLKFMVYLQKENIIDESGMPKERFSAEFPKEGPSILRIQQVVRGDSAAYFCASSPLGTDQETQYFGPGTRLLVL.

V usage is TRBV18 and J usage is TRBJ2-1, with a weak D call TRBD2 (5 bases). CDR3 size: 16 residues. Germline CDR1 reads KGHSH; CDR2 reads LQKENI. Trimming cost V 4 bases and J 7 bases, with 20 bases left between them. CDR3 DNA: TGTGCCAGCTCACTGCCTACCGTGAGGGTTGGGAATGAGCAGTTCTTC. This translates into CASSLPTVRVGNEQFF.

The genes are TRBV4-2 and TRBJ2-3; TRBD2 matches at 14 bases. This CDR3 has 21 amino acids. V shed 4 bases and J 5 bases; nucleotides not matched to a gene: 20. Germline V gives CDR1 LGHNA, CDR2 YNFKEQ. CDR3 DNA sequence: TGTGCCAGCAGCCTCCCTGACGGGACTAGCGGGGGAGGAGGAAAACTAGATACGCAGTATTTT. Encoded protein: CASSLPDGTSGGGGKLDTQYF.

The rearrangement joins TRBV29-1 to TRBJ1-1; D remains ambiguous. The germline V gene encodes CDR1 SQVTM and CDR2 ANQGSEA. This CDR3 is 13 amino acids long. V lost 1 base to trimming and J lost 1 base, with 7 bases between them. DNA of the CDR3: TGCAGCGTTGAAGGGGCAGAGAACACTGAAGCTTTCTTT. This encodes CSVEGAENTEAFF.

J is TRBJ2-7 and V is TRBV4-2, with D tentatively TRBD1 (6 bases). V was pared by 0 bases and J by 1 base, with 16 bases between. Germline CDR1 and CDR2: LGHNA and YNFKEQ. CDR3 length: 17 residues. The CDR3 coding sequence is TGTGCCAGCAGCCAAGACCGGACAGACCAGATATCCTACGAGCAGTACTTC. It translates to CASSQDRTDQISYEQYF.

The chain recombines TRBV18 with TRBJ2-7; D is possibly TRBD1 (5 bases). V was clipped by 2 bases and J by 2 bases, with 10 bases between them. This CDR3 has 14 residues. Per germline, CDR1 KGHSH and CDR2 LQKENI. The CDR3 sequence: CASSPIPQAYEQYF. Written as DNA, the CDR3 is TGTGCCAGCTCACCAATACCACAGGCCTACGAGCAGTACTTC.

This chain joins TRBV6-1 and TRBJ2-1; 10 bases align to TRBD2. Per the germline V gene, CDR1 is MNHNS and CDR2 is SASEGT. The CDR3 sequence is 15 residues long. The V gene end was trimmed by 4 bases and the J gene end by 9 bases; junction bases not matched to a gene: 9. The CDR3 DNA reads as TGTGCCAGCAGTGCAGCTAGCGGGGGAGGGAGTGAGCAGTTCTTC. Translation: CASSAASGGGSEQFF.

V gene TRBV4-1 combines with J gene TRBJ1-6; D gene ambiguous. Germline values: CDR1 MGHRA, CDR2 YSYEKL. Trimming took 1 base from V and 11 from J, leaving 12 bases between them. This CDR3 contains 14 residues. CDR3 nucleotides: TGCGCCAGCAGCCAAGCCCGGGGTTGGGCACCCCTCCACTTT. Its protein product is CASSQARGWAPLHF.

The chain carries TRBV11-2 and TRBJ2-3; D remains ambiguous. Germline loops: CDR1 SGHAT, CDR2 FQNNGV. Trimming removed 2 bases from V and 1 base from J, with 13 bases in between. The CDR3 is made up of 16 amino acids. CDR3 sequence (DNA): TGTGCCAGCAGCTTACTCCCGACATACGGCACAGATACGCAGTATTTT. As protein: CASSLLPTYGTDTQYF.

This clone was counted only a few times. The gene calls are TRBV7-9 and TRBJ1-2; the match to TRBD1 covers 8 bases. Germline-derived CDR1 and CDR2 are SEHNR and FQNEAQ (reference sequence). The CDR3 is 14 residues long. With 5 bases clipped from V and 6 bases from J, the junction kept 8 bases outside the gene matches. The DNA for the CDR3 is TGTGCCAGCAGCGTCTCGGACAGGGAAGATGGCTACACCTTC. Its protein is CASSVSDREDGYTF.

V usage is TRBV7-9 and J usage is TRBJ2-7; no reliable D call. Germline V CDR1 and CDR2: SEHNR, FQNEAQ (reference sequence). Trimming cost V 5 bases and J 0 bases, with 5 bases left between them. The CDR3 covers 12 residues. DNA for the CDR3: TGTGCCAGCAGCCCTAGCTCCTACGAGCAGTACTTC. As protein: CASSPSSYEQYF.

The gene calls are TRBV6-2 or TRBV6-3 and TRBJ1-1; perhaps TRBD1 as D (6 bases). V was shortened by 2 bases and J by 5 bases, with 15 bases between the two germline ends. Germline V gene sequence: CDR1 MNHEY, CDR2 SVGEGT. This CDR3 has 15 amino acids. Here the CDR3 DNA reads TGTGCCAGCAGTTACGACGGGGGGCGGTGGACTGAAGCTTTCTTT. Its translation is CASSYDGGRWTEAFF.

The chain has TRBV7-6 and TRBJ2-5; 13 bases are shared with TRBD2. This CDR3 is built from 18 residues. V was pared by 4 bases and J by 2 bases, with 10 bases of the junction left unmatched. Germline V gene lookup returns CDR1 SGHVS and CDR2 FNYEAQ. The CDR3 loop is CASSWGVGLAGVQETQYF. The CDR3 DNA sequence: TGTGCCAGCAGCTGGGGGGTCGGACTAGCGGGGGTTCAAGAGACCCAGTACTTC.

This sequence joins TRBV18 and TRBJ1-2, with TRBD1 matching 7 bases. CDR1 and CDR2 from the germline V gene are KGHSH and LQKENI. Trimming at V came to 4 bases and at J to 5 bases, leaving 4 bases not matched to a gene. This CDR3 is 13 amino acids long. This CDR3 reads CASSLQGDYGYTF. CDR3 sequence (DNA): TGTGCCAGCTCACTCCAGGGGGATTATGGCTACACCTTC.

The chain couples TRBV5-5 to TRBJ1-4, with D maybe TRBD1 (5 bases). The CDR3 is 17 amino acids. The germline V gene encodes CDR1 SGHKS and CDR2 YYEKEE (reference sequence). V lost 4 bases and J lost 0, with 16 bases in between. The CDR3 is CASSPRGDIATNEKLFF. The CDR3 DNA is TGTGCCAGCAGCCCGCGGGGCGATATTGCAACTAATGAAAAACTGTTTTTT.

The CDR3 reads CASKRDSVGIQYF. For the CDR3, the DNA is TGTGCCAGCAAAAGGGACTCCGTAGGCATTCAGTACTTC. V usage is TRBV7-9 and J usage is TRBJ2-4; D may be TRBD2 (6 bases). Germline assignment: CDR1 SEHNR and CDR2 FQNEAQ (reference sequence). The CDR3 sequence is 13 residues long. V shed 7 bases and J shed 9 bases, with 16 bases lying between them.

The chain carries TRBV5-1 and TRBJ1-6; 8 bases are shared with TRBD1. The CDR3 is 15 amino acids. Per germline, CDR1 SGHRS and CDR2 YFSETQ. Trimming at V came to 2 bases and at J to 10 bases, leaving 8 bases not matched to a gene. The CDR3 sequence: CASSFGQGINSPLHF. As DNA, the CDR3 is TGCGCCAGCAGCTTTGGACAGGGTATAAACTCACCCCTCCACTTT.

CDR3 coding DNA: TGTGCCAGCAGCCTGAGGGCTTCCTACGAGCAGTACTTC. It codes for CASSLRASYEQYF. The chain has TRBV5-4 and TRBJ2-7, with D tentatively TRBD2 (5 bases). Germline values: CDR1 SGHNT, CDR2 YYREEE (reference sequence). With 4 bases removed from V and 1 base from J, the gap between germline ends came to 9 bases. The CDR3 is 13 residues long. The full variable domain, with the rest looked up from reference TRBV5-4 and TRBJ2-7, is ETGVTQSPTHLIKTRGQQVTLRCSSQSGHNTVSWYQQALGQGPQFIFQYYREEENGRGNFPPRFSGLQFPNYSSELNVNALELDDSALYLCASSLRASYEQYFGPGTRLTVT.

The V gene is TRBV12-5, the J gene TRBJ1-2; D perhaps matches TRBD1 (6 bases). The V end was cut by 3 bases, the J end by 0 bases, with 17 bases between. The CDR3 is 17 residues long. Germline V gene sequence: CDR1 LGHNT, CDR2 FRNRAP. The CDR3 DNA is TGTGCTAGTGGTTTCTTAAGACAGGTCCAGCCTAACTATGGCTACACCTTC. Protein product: CASGFLRQVQPNYGYTF.

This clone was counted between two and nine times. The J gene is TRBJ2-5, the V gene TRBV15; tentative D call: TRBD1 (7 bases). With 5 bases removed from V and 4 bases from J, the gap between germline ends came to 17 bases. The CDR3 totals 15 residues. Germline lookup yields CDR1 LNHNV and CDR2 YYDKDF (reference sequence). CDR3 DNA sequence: TGTGCCACCAGCGGCGGGGACAGACTTTTAGAGACCCAGTACTTC. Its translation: CATSGGDRLLETQYF.

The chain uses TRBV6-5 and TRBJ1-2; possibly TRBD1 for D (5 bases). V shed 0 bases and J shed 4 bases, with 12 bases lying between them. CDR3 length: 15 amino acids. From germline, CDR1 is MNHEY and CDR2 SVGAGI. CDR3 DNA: TGTGCCAGCAGTTACTCTAATCGGGGGATCTATGGCTACACCTTC. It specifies CASSYSNRGIYGYTF.

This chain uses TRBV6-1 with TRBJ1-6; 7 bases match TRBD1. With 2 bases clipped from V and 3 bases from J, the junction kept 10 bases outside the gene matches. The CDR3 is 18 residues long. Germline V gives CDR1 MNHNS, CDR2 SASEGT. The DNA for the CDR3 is TGTGCCAGCAGTGAACTAGGGACAGTAGGGGTCTATAATTCACCCCTCCACTTT. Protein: CASSELGTVGVYNSPLHF.

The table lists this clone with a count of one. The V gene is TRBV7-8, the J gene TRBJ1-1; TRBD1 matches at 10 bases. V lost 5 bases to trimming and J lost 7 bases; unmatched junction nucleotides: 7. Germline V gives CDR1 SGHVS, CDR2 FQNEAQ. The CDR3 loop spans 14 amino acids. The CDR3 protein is CASSVYRDRGEAFF. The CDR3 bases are TGTGCCAGCAGCGTATACCGGGACAGGGGTGAAGCTTTCTTT.

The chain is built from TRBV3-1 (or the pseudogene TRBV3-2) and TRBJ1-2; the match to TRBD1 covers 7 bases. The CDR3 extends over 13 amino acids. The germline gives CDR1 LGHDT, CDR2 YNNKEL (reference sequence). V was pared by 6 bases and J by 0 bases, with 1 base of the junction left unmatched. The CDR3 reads CASRGTANYGYTF. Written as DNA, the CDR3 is TGTGCCAGCAGGGGGACAGCTAACTATGGCTACACCTTC.